This T cell receptor (beta chain) was found in a study of blood T cell repertoires in COVID-19 (dated by TCRdb to between 2020 and 2021). About the full investigation: Samples from collaborators originated in the United States, Italy and Spain and spanned both the acute and convalescent phases of COVID-19. The material from the prospective study consisted of cDNA or gDNA derived from T cells, B-cell-depleted T cells, or PBMCs. The dataset comprised deeply sampled blood TCRbeta repertoires from subjects exposed to, actively infected with, or recovered from COVID-19. The repertoires were released in a freely available public database intended as a resource for research on the immune response to SARS-CoV-2. Samples came from the ongoing ImmuneRACE study (first 160 participants) plus 1,254 subjects from 6 global collaborators. A de-identified subject ID, COVID-19 status, age in years and sex were almost always included in the sample metadata. Where available, HLA class I and class II types were taken from metadata supplied by the sample provider and were not determined by assay-based typing. On the study overall, not on this receptor specifically: The quantity of clinical and demographic metadata differed by source and by participant and was supplied without curation.

For CDR1 and CDR2, the germline V gene (reference sequence) lists LGHDT and YNNKEL. V drops 4 bases and J drops 0 bases, leaving 12 bases in between. Including cysteine and phenylalanine, the CDR3 has 15 amino acids. Only CDR3 DNA remains: 45 bases, in frame from the first base. Each collaborating institution followed its own protocols to collect whole blood in K2EDTA tubes. For TCRbeta analysis, collaborators shipped samples in one of three forms: frozen whole blood, isolated PBMCs, or DNA extracted from either of those sample types. TCRbeta CDR3 regions were amplified from genomic DNA using the immunoSEQ Assay, a bias-controlled multiplex PCR. The source study handled its data this way. The number of nucleated cells in each sample was estimated by amplification of reference gene primers within the assay. To quantify the absolute abundance of each unique TCRbeta CDR3 rearrangement, sequence reads were collapsed and filtered. For each sample, productive Simpson clonality was calculated as the square root of Simpson's diversity index across productive rearrangements. The source is immuneACCESS, and TCRdb retained only in-frame sequences with V and J called. Part of the clones is not carried over; for the studies checked, unresolved V genes explain less than half of this, and the remainder is unexplained. V and J calls plus clone size are reproduced from that table; the DNA served to infer D and trimming. For this sample there are about 84,000 clones; around 83% appear just once. The biggest ten clones account for about 42% of the sample.

In the case of this clone: This receptor's antigen is unknown. No per-base quality is available; no much larger clone lies one base away.

The source of this sequence is a man at least 80 years old with active or convalescent COVID-19. Here the chain combines TRBV3-1 (or the pseudogene TRBV3-2) and TRBJ1-1; no D gene is confidently identified. Sequencing was done on a sample of peripheral blood. The DNA reads TGTGCCAGCAGCCCATCGGACTTTTTGAACACTGAAGCTTTCTTT. This gives the protein CASSPSDFLNTEAFF.